These T cell receptor beta chains were read from a single sample in a study of T-cell reconstitution after alpha-beta-depleted transplantation in children. One entry per CDR3 protein results from TCRdb running MiXCR on the PCR reads. This table holds about a million distinct CDR3 sequences, about 29% found once. The source material was PBMCs, mostly from graft donor cells, sampled 360 days after TCRalphabeta/CD19-depleted stem cell transplant. These receptors were collected from a boy younger than two who had a stem cell transplant for SCID, so the T cells may come from the graft donor. CDR3s include the opening cysteine and the closing phenylalanine or tryptophan. D genes are given only for firm matches. Some rows have no size entry. The others give once, few or many, or a class for an expanded clone.

j_call clone_size v_call d_call cdr3_nt cdr3_aa
TRBJ2-2 few TRBV5-5 - TGTGCCAGCAGCTTGGCACCATCGAACACCGGGGAGCTGTTTTTT CASSLAPSNTGELFF
TRBJ1-4 few TRBV12-3/TRBV12-4 - TGTGCCAGCAGTTTCAGAACAGCCAATGAAAAACTGTTTTTT CASSFRTANEKLFF
TRBJ2-1 - TRBV2 - TGTGCCAGCAGTGGGGATCTCTCCTACAATGAGCAGTTCTTC CASSGDLSYNEQFF
TRBJ2-2 few TRBV12-3/TRBV12-4 TRBD2 TGTGCCAGCATCACCCGCGGACTAGCGGGGGGGCGTACCGGGGAGCTGTTTTTT CASITRGLAGGRTGELFF
TRBJ2-1 - TRBV20-1 - TGCAGTGCTAGATGGGACCACAGAGGCGACCGTAATGAGCAGTTCTTC CSARWDHRGDRNEQFF
TRBJ2-1 - TRBV7-2 - TGTGCCAGCAGCTTCGTCGGGCCGAGGGATGAGCAGTTCTTC CASSFVGPRDEQFF
TRBJ2-7 few TRBV9 TRBD2 TGTGCCAGCAGCGTAGGCCATAAGGGACTAGCATCCTACGAGCAGTACTTC CASSVGHKGLASYEQYF
TRBJ1-2 few TRBV21-1 - TGTGCCAGCAGCCCGGGCAGGGGTAATCTCAACTATGGCTACACCTTC CASSPGRGNLNYGYTF
TRBJ2-5 - TRBV2 TRBD2 TGTGCCAGCAGTGAAGCGCTGAGACTAGCCCAAGAGACCCAGTACTTC CASSEALRLAQETQYF
TRBJ2-7 few TRBV6-1 TRBD2 TGTGCCAGCAGTGAAGCTGCGCCCTGGGGGGGCTACGAGCAGTACTTC CASSEAAPWGGYEQYF
TRBJ2-2 - TRBV5-1 - TGCGCCAGCAGCTTGGCTGAGGGATTGGTCACCGGGGAGCTGTTTTTT CASSLAEGLVTGELFF
TRBJ2-1 - TRBV5-1 TRBD2 TGTGCCAGCAGCCTCGCGGGGGGGGACTACAATGAGCAGTTCTTC CASSLAGGDYNEQFF
TRBJ2-5 - TRBV12-3/TRBV12-4 TRBD1 TGTGCCAGCAGTTTGTTAGGGACAGGGGGAGCGGGGGAGACCCAGTACTTC CASSLLGTGGAGETQYF
TRBJ2-1 - TRBV25-1 - TGTGCCAGCAGTGAGCTGGGCTTCTACAATGAGCAGTTCTTC CASSELGFYNEQFF
TRBJ2-1 few TRBV2 TRBD1 TGTGCCAGCAGTGCCCAGGGGGCGCCGGACAATGAGCAGTTCTTC CASSAQGAPDNEQFF
TRBJ2-7 - TRBV20-1 - TGCAGTGCTAGCGAACAGGGACTGGACTACGAGCAGTACTTC CSASEQGLDYEQYF
TRBJ2-7 few TRBV6-2/TRBV6-3 - TGTGCCAGCAGACCCTCAGGGGCCTACGAGCAGTACTTC CASRPSGAYEQYF
TRBJ2-7 - TRBV30 - TGTGCCTGGACCCACGGGTCCTCTCCCTACGAGCAGTACTTC CAWTHGSSPYEQYF
TRBJ2-3 few TRBV20-1 - TGCAGTGCTAGAGGGCTAGCGAGCACAGATACGCAGTATTTT CSARGLASTDTQYF
TRBJ2-3 - TRBV29-1 - TGCAGCGCCGCGACCGTTCTTTTTAGCACAGATACGCAGTATTTT CSAATVLFSTDTQYF
TRBJ2-2 - TRBV18 TRBD1 TGTGCCAGCTCGGGGACAGGGTCCAACACCGGGGAGCTGTTTTTT CASSGTGSNTGELFF
TRBJ2-3 - TRBV6-2/TRBV6-3 TRBD2 TGTGCCAGCAGTTACTCGACGAGTTTAGCGGGGGGTCCTAGCACAGATACGCAGTATTTT CASSYSTSLAGGPSTDTQYF
TRBJ2-5 - TRBV5-1 - TGCGCCAGCAGCTTGGAGGCATCTCTTGGGGAGACCCAGTACTTC CASSLEASLGETQYF
TRBJ2-5 few TRBV15 - TGTGCCACCAGCAGAGACCCCCGGGCCCAGTACTTC CATSRDPRAQYF
TRBJ1-6 few TRBV20-1 - TGCAGTGCTACAAGGTCTTTTCTTGGGTCACCCCTCCACTTT CSATRSFLGSPLHF
TRBJ1-1 - TRBV6-5 - TGTGCCAGCAGTTACTCCGGGGGCGCGAACACTGAAGCTTTCTTT CASSYSGGANTEAFF